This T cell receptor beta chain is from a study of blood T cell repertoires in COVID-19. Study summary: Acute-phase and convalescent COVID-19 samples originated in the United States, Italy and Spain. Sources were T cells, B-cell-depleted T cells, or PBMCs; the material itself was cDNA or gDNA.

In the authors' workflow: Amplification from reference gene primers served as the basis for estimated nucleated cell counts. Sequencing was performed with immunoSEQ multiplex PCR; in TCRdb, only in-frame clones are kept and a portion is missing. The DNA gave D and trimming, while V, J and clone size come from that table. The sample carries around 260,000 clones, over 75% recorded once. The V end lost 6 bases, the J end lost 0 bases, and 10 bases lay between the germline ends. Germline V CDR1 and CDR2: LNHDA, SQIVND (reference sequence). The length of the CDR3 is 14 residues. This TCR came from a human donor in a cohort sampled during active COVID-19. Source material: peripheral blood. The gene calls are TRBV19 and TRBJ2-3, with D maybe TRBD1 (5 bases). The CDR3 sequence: CASSETASTDTQYF. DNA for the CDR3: TGTGCCAGTAGCGAGACAGCTAGCACAGATACGCAGTATTTT.